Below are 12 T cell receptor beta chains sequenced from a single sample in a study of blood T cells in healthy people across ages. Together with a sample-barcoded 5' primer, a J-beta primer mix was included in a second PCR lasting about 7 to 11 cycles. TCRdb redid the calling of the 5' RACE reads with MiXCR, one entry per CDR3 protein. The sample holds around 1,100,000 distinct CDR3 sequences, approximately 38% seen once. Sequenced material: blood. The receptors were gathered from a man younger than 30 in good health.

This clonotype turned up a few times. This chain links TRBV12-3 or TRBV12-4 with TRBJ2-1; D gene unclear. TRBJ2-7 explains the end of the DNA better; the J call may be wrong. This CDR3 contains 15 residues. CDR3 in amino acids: CASSLWVGSYNEQYF. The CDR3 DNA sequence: TGTGCCAGCAGTTTATGGGTAGGCTCCTACAATGAGCAGTACTTC.

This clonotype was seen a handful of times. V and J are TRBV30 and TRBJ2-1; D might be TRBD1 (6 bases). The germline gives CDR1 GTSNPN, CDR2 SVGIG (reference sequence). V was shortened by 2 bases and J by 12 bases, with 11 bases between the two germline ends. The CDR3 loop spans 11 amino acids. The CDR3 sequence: CAWSPGEGQFF. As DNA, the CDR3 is TGTGCCTGGAGTCCAGGGGAAGGGCAGTTCTTC. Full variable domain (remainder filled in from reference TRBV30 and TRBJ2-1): SQTIHQWPATLVQPVGSPLSLECTVEGTSNPNLYWYRQAAGRGLQLLFYSVGIGQISSEVPQNLSASRPQDRQFILSSKKLLLSDSGFYLCAWSPGEGQFFGPGTRLTVL.

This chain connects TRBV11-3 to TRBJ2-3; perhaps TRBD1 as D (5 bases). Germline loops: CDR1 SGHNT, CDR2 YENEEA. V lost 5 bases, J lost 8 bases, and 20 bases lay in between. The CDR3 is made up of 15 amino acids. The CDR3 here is CASSPQTSGLSTQYF. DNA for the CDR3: TGTGCCAGCAGCCCGCAAACATCAGGGCTTTCTACGCAGTATTTT. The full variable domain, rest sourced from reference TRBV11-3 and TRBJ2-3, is EAGVVQSPRYKIIEKKQPVAFWCNPISGHNTLYWYLQNLGQGPELLIRYENEEAVDDSQLPKDRFSAERLKGVDSTLKIQPAELGDSAVYLCASSPQTSGLSTQYFGPGTRLTVL.

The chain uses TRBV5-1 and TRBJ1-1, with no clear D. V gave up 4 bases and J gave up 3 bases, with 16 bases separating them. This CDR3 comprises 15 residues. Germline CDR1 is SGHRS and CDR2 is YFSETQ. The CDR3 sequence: CASSPLAFRDTEAFF. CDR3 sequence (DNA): TGCGCCAGCAGCCCCCTGGCCTTTCGGGACACTGAAGCTTTCTTT.

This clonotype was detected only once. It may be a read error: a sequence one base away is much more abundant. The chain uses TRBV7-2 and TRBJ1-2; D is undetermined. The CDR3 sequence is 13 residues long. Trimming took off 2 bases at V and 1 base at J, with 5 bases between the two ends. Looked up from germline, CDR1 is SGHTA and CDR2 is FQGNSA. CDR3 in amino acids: CASSLPINYGYTF. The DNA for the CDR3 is TGTGCCAGCAGCTTACCCATTAACTATGGCTACACCTTC.

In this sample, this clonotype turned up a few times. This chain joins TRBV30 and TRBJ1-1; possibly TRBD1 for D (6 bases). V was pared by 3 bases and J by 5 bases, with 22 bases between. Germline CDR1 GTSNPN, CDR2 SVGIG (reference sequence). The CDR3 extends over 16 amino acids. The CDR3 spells CAWRRGGGARGTEAFF. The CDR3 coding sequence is TGTGCCTGGAGACGAGGAGGGGGGGCTCGAGGTACTGAAGCTTTCTTT.

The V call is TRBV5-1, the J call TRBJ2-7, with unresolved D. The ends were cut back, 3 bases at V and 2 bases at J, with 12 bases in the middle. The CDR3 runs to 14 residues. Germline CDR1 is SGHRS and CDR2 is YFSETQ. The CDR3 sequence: CASSSEDVAYEQYF. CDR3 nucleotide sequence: TGCGCCAGCAGCTCAGAGGACGTTGCCTACGAGCAGTACTTC.

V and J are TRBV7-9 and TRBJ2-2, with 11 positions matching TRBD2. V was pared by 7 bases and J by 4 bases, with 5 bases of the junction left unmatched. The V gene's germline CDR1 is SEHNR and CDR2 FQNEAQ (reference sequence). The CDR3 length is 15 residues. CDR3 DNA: TGTGCCAGCAACCCTAGCGGGGGGACCACCGGGGAGCTGTTTTTT. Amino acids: CASNPSGGTTGELFF.

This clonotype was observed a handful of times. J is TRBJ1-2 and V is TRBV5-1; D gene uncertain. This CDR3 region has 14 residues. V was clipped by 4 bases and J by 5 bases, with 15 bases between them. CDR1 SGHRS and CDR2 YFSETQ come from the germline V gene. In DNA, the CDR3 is TGCGCCAGCAGCGAGGACGGGTCTTCTTATGGCTACACCTTC. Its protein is CASSEDGSSYGYTF.

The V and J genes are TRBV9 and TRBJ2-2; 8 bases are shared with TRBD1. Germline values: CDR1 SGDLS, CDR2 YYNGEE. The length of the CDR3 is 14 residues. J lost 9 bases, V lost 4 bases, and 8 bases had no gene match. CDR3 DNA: TGTGCCAGCAGCCCAAGGACAGGGCCCAGGGAGCTGTTTTTT. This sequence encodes CASSPRTGPRELFF.

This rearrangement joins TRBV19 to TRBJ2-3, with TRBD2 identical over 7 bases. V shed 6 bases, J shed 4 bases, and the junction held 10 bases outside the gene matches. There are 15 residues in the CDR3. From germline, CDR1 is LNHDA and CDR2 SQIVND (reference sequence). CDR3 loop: CASSCRGGGADTQYF. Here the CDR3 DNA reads TGTGCCAGTAGCTGCCGCGGCGGGGGTGCAGATACGCAGTATTTT. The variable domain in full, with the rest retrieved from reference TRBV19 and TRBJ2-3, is DGGITQSPKYLFRKEGQNVTLSCEQNLNHDAMYWYRQDPGQGLRLIYYSQIVNDFQKGDIAEGYSVSREKKESFPLTVTSAQKNPTAFYLCASSCRGGGADTQYFGPGTRLTVL.

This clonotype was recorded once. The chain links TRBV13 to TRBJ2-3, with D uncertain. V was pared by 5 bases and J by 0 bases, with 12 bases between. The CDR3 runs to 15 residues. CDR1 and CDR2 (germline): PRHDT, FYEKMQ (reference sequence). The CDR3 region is CASSKGEASTDTQYF. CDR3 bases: TGTGCCAGCAGCAAGGGTGAGGCTAGCACAGATACGCAGTATTTT.